A single T cell receptor beta chain is shown here with its context. This sample was included in a study of blood T cell repertoires in COVID-19. Assay used: immunoSEQ multiplex PCR; TCRdb lists only in-frame clones, some missing. Counted here are fewer than 350,000 clones, under 90% occurring once; the ten biggest clones make up over 4%. This TCR derives from a man in his fifties or sixties who had recovered from COVID-19. Source material: PBMCs or T cells enriched from blood (not recorded which).

CDR3 amino acids: CASSLASGVGSTGELFF. The CDR3 DNA is TGCGCCAGCAGCTTGGCGTCCGGGGTGGGGAGCACCGGGGAGCTGTTTTTT. V gene TRBV5-1 combines with J gene TRBJ2-2; a weak D match, TRBD2 (5 bases). This CDR3 spans 17 amino acids. The germline V gene has CDR1 SGHRS and CDR2 YFSETQ. V lost 0 bases and J 4 bases, leaving 16 bases between the germline ends.